The present entry profiles one T cell receptor beta chain with its context. Its cognate antigen is unknown. Authors' data handling: Out-of-frame sequences were removed, leaving about 2.2 million distinct TCRbeta sequences. The method was immunoSEQ multiplex PCR; TCRdb's version includes in-frame clones alone and lacks a portion of them. That table furnishes V, J and clone size, whereas the DNA furnished D and trimming. The sample lists about 41,000 clones, about 76% occurring once. Germline V gene data show CDR1 as MNHNY and CDR2 as SVGAGI (reference sequence). CDR3 length equals 16 residues. Trimming stripped 0 bases from V and 0 bases from J, with 8 bases between. The sort gate was single viable CD3+CD4+CD8-CD45RO+ cells for memory CD4+ T cells. Total CD4+ T cells were enriched by CD4 positive selection. This entry comes from a study of memory CD4+ T cells and cytomegalovirus serostatus. Study-level information: Donors were healthy Belgian adults, under 10 CMV seropositive and 24 seronegative.

Findings and caveats of the study: The CMV-associated TCR signature appears largely within the CD4+ memory repertoire.

The chain is built from TRBV6-6 and TRBJ1-4, with a weak D call TRBD1 (5 bases). The sequence derives from an adult in good health and CMV-seronegative. Sequencing was done on a sample of memory CD4+ T cells from blood. The CDR3 reads CASSYSGGSTNEKLFF. In nucleotides, the CDR3 is TGTGCCAGCAGTTACTCGGGGGGTTCAACTAATGAAAAACTGTTTTTT.